These T cell receptor beta chains were read from a single sample in a study of T cells in Graves' hyperthyroidism and ophthalmopathy. Using its own MiXCR run on the multiplex PCR reads, TCRdb lists one record per CDR3 protein. The table shows about 270,000 distinct CDR3 sequences, with roughly a quarter occurring only once. Sequencing input: blood. The receptors here all came from a woman between 40 and 50 years old with Graves' ophthalmopathy. Both conserved end residues are part of each CDR3. The D gene is left open where the match is weak. The size entry is marked missing in some rows and otherwise reads once, few, many or a size class.

v_call: TRBV12-3/TRBV12-4; j_call: TRBJ2-7; d_call: -; clone_size: -; cdr3_nt: TGTGCCAGCAGTTTCGGGGCTAAGGACAGCGAGCAGTACTTC; cdr3_aa: CASSFGAKDSEQYF
v_call: TRBV6-2/TRBV6-3; j_call: TRBJ1-1; d_call: -; clone_size: few; cdr3_nt: TGTGCCAGCAGTGAGGACGGGTCGGCTTTCTTT; cdr3_aa: CASSEDGSAFF
v_call: TRBV20-1; j_call: TRBJ1-1; d_call: -; clone_size: -; cdr3_nt: TGCAGTGCTAATCAGGCGAACACTGAAGCTTCCTTT; cdr3_aa: CSANQANTEASF
v_call: TRBV27; j_call: TRBJ1-1; d_call: -; clone_size: many; cdr3_nt: TGTGCCAGCAGTCCCTACCAGTCGTCTGAAGCTTTCTTT; cdr3_aa: CASSPYQSSEAFF
v_call: TRBV18; j_call: TRBJ1-1; d_call: -; clone_size: many; cdr3_nt: TGTGCCAGCTCACCACCGGACCGCGACATGAACACTGAAGCTTTCTTT; cdr3_aa: CASSPPDRDMNTEAFF
v_call: TRBV7-2; j_call: TRBJ1-1; d_call: -; clone_size: many; cdr3_nt: TGTGCCAGCAGTGCAGACAGTACGTTCACTGAAGCTTTCTTT; cdr3_aa: CASSADSTFTEAFF
v_call: TRBV7-9; j_call: TRBJ2-7; d_call: -; clone_size: many; cdr3_nt: TGTGCCAGCAGCTTAGGATCCGGATCTGGGTACGAGCAGTACTTC; cdr3_aa: CASSLGSGSGYEQYF
v_call: TRBV6-1; j_call: TRBJ1-1; d_call: -; clone_size: many; cdr3_nt: TGTGCCAGCAGTGTTAAGTCGAACACTGAAGCTTTCTTT; cdr3_aa: CASSVKSNTEAFF
v_call: TRBV15; j_call: TRBJ2-7; d_call: TRBD2; clone_size: few; cdr3_nt: TGTGCCACCAGCTCGGGACTAGCGGGAGACGGGTACGAGCAGTACTTC; cdr3_aa: CATSSGLAGDGYEQYF
v_call: TRBV10-3; j_call: TRBJ2-2; d_call: -; clone_size: many; cdr3_nt: TGTGCCATCAGTGGAGTTAGTGCCGGGGAGCTGTTTTTT; cdr3_aa: CAISGVSAGELFF
v_call: TRBV4-1; j_call: TRBJ2-7; d_call: -; clone_size: few; cdr3_nt: TGCGCCAGCAGCCTGAATGGAAGAGCCGAGCAGTACTTC; cdr3_aa: CASSLNGRAEQYF